A selection of T cell receptor beta chains follows, all from one sample in a study of blood T cell repertoires in COVID-19. The table came from immunoSEQ multiplex PCR; TCRdb's copy has only in-frame clones and leaves some out. The table lists approximately 490,000 clones, approximately 86% of them singletons. The specimen was PBMCs or T cells enriched from blood (not recorded which). The source of these receptors is a woman under 30 who had recovered from COVID-19. CDR3s include the opening cysteine and the closing phenylalanine or tryptophan. D genes are given only for firm matches. Expanded clones are given a class, and other clones once, few, many or no size at all.

j_call clone_size cdr3_length d_call v_call cdr3_aa cdr3_nt
TRBJ1-2 NA 11 TRBD1 TRBV30 CAWSPGGGYTF TGTGCCTGGAGTCCAGGGGGCGGCTACACCTTC
TRBJ2-3 NA 15 TRBD1 TRBV29-1 CSVPGDRGSTDTQYF TGCAGCGTTCCGGGGGACAGGGGGTCCACAGATACGCAGTATTTT
TRBJ1-4 NA 14 NA TRBV7-2 CASSMKQGNEKLFF TGTGCCAGCAGCATGAAACAGGGAAATGAAAAACTGTTTTTT
TRBJ1-5 NA 13 NA TRBV12-3/TRBV12-4 CASSFQGDQPQHF TGTGCCAGCTCGTTTCAGGGTGATCAGCCCCAGCATTTT
TRBJ1-5 NA 14 NA TRBV9 CASSPSVGGQPQHF TGTGCCAGCAGCCCCAGCGTTGGCGGACAGCCCCAGCATTTT
TRBJ2-1 NA 14 NA TRBV19 CASSLSSWEDEQFF TGTGCCAGTAGTCTATCCTCCTGGGAGGATGAGCAGTTCTTC
TRBJ1-1 NA 12 TRBD1 TRBV28 CASGTGNTEAFF TGTGCCAGCGGGACAGGGAACACTGAAGCTTTCTTT
TRBJ2-4 NA 15 NA TRBV11-2 CASSHIRGLHNIQYF TGTGCCAGCAGCCATATACGAGGGCTCCATAACATTCAGTACTTC
TRBJ2-1 NA 16 NA TRBV24-1 CATSDPDRSSYNEQFF TGTGCCACCAGTGATCCTGACAGGAGCTCCTACAATGAGCAGTTCTTC
TRBJ2-3 NA 16 TRBD2 TRBV4-1 CASSQVPSGGEDTQYF TGCGCCAGCAGCCAAGTTCCCAGCGGGGGGGAAGATACGCAGTATTTT
TRBJ2-7 NA 15 NA TRBV13 CASSLTRGIHYEQYF TGTGCCAGCAGCTTAACTAGAGGAATCCACTACGAGCAGTACTTC
TRBJ2-1 NA 20 TRBD1 TRBV9 CASSARGGTGGIDFYNEQFF TGTGCCAGCAGCGCCCGGGGCGGGACAGGGGGCATCGATTTTTACAATGAGCAGTTCTTC
TRBJ2-7 NA 16 TRBD1 TRBV5-1 CASSLAHQTGSYEQYF TGCGCCAGCAGCTTGGCCCACCAGACAGGGTCCTACGAGCAGTACTTC
TRBJ1-2 NA 15 NA TRBV7-2 CASSFRGTADYGYTF TGTGCCAGCAGCTTTCGGGGGACTGCTGACTATGGCTACACCTTC
TRBJ1-2 once 15 NA TRBV15 CATSRDYEGGYGYTF TGTGCCACCAGCAGAGATTACGAGGGCGGTTATGGCTACACCTTC
TRBJ1-1 NA 16 TRBD1 TRBV7-9 CASSSTGTGANTEAFF TGTGCCAGCAGCTCGACCGGGACAGGGGCCAACACTGAAGCTTTCTTT
TRBJ2-7 NA 13 TRBD1 TRBV5-1 CASSEGAEYEQYF TGCGCCAGCAGCGAGGGGGCAGAATACGAGCAGTACTTC
TRBJ1-5 NA 15 NA TRBV5-1 CASSLSPGDGQPQHF TGCGCCAGCAGCTTGAGTCCGGGGGACGGTCAGCCCCAGCATTTT
TRBJ1-3 NA 16 TRBD1 TRBV5-1 CASSSTGFLSGNTIYF TGCGCCAGCAGCTCGACAGGGTTTCTTTCGGGAAACACCATATATTTT
TRBJ1-3 NA 15 NA TRBV28 CASIDRQRSGNTIYF TGTGCCAGCATCGACAGACAGAGGTCGGGAAACACCATATATTTT
TRBJ2-7 NA 14 TRBD2 TRBV11-2 CASSPERGIHEQYF TGTGCCAGCAGCCCCGAGCGGGGGATCCACGAGCAGTACTTC
TRBJ1-6 NA 16 NA TRBV5-4 CASSLGSAGVNSPLHF TGTGCCAGCAGCTTGGGCAGCGCAGGGGTGAATTCACCCCTCCACTTT
TRBJ2-1 NA 12 NA TRBV12-3/TRBV12-4 CASSRLVYEQFF TGTGCCAGCAGCCGACTAGTGTATGAGCAGTTCTTC
TRBJ2-2 NA 16 TRBD1 TRBV5-1 CASSLPDRGIVGELFF TGCGCCAGCAGCTTGCCGGACAGGGGGATCGTCGGGGAGCTGTTTTTT
TRBJ1-2 few 15 NA TRBV21-1 CASSIRSTGTVGYTF TGTGCCAGCAGCATTAGGAGTACAGGGACGGTCGGCTACACCTTC
TRBJ1-1 NA 14 TRBD1 TRBV18 CASSFRTGNTEAFF TGTGCCAGCTCATTCCGGACAGGGAACACTGAAGCTTTCTTT
TRBJ2-7 NA 14 TRBD1 TRBV5-6 CASSFGQASYEQYF TGTGCCAGCAGCTTCGGACAGGCGTCCTACGAGCAGTACTTC
TRBJ2-7 NA 14 TRBD2 TRBV2 CASSLAGGNYEQYF TGTGCCAGCAGTCTAGCGGGGGGAAACTACGAGCAGTACTTC
TRBJ1-3 NA 11 NA TRBV30 CAWRRVGVIYF TGTGCCTGGAGGAGGGTTGGGGTCATATATTTT
TRBJ2-7 NA 13 TRBD1 TRBV28 CASSVPGGYEQYF TGTGCCAGCAGTGTACCAGGGGGCTACGAGCAGTACTTC
TRBJ2-1 NA 16 TRBD2 TRBV27 CASEPAGDKSYNEQFF TGTGCCAGCGAACCAGCGGGAGACAAGTCCTACAATGAGCAGTTCTTC